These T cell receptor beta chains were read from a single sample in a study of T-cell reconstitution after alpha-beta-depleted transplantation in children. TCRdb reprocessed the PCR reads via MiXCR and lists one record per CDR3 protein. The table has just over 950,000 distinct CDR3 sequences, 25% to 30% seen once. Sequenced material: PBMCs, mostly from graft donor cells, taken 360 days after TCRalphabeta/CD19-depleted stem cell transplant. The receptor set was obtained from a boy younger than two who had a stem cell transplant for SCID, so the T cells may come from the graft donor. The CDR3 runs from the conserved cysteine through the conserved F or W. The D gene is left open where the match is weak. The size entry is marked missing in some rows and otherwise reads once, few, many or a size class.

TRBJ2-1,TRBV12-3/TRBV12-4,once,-,TGTGCCAGCAGTTTGAGCCTCCCGGGAACTAATGAGCAGTTCTTC,CASSLSLPGTNEQFF
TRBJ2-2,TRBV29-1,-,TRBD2,TGCAGCGTTGAAGATCTACTAGCGGGGACCGGGGAGCTGTTTTTT,CSVEDLLAGTGELFF
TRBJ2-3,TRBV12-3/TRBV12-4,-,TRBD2,TGTGCCAGCAGTTTAGCTAGCGGGGGCTACACAGATACGCAGTATTTT,CASSLASGGYTDTQYF
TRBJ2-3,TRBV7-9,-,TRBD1,TGTGCCAGCAGCTTAGGGGACAGGGGGCACACAGATACGCAGTATTTT,CASSLGDRGHTDTQYF
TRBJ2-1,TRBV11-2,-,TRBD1,TGTGCCAGCAGCTTCCTATTCGGAGTCCGGGACAGAGCCTACAATGAGCAGTTCTTC,CASSFLFGVRDRAYNEQFF
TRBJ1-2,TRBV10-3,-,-,TGTGCCATCAGTGACCCTCTGTGGGGTGTCGACGGCTACACCTTC,CAISDPLWGVDGYTF
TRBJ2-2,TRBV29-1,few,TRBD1,TGCAGCGTTACGACCGGGACAGGGGGCCCCGGGGAGCTGTTTTTT,CSVTTGTGGPGELFF
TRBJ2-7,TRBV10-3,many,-,TGTGCCATCAGTGAGGCACACCTGGCCTTGGACGAGCAGTACTTC,CAISEAHLALDEQYF
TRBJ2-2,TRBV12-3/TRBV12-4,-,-,TGTGCCAGCGAGGGGGGCTCTAGGGAGCTGTTTTTT,CASEGGSRELFF
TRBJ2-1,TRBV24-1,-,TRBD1,TGTGCCACCAGTGACCTCGGGACAGGGGACAACAATGAGCAGTTCTTC,CATSDLGTGDNNEQFF
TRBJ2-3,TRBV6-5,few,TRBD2,TGTGCCAGCAGAGGATACGGGAGGGGGGCGGATACGCAGTATTTT,CASRGYGRGADTQYF
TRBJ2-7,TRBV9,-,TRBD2,TGTGCCAGCAGTAGCGGGGGGACCTACGAGCAGTACTTC,CASSSGGTYEQYF
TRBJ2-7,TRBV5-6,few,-,TGTGCCAGCACTTACGGGGCCAAAAACTACGAGCAGTACTTC,CASTYGAKNYEQYF
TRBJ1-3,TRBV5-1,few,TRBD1,TGCGCCAGCAGCTGGGGCCCGTATCGGGACAGCGGAAACACCATATATTTT,CASSWGPYRDSGNTIYF
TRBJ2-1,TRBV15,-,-,TGTGCCACCAGGGGGGTAGGGTCCTACAATGAGCAGTTCTTC,CATRGVGSYNEQFF
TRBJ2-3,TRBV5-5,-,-,TGTGCCAGCAGCGTCTCGGGCTGGGATACGCAGTATTTT,CASSVSGWDTQYF
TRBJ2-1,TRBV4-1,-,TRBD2,TGCGCCAGCAGCCAGACTAGCCCGTTCCACTTGTACAATGAGCAGTTCTTC,CASSQTSPFHLYNEQFF